Following are 28 T cell receptor beta chains from one sample sequenced in a study of blood T cell repertoires in COVID-19 (dated by TCRdb to about 2020). Library creation used the immunoSEQ multiplex PCR assay. This is the immuneACCESS table as TCRdb keeps it, with only in-frame sequences that have V and J called. A part of the clones is gone; compared with another copy, unresolved V genes explain less than half, and the rest is unexplained. The sample includes some 60,000 clones, with about 87% observed a single time. Around 7.4% of the sample is taken by the ten largest. The specimen sequenced was peripheral blood. These receptors all stem from a human donor with active COVID-19. The donor label of this sample is uncertain.

The chain joins TRBV6-6 to TRBJ2-7; D is ambiguous. V dropped 2 bases and J dropped 2 bases, with 7 bases sitting between them. The CDR3 loop spans 13 amino acids. From germline, CDR1 is MNHNY and CDR2 SVGAGI (reference sequence). CDR3 region: CASSYGGTYEQYF. The CDR3 nucleotides are TGTGCCAGCAGTTACGGCGGAACCTACGAGCAGTACTTC.

The V and J genes are TRBV15 and TRBJ2-1; 11 nucleotides align to TRBD2. V was pared by 2 bases and J by 6 bases, with 3 bases of the junction left unmatched. CDR3 length: 15 amino acids. CDR1 and CDR2 from the germline V gene are LNHNV and YYDKDF (reference sequence). The DNA of the CDR3 is TGTGCCACCAGCAGATCTAGCGGGAGGTTCAATGAGCAGTTCTTC. This gives the protein CATSRSSGRFNEQFF. Together with reference TRBV15 and TRBJ2-1, the CDR3 gives the full variable domain: DAMVIQNPRYQVTQFGKPVTLSCSQTLNHNVMYWYQQKSSQAPKLLFHYYDKDFNNEADTPDNFQSRRPNTSFCFLDIRSPGLGDTAMYLCATSRSSGRFNEQFFGPGTRLTVL.

This chain links TRBV15 with TRBJ2-3; the D gene is possibly TRBD1 (6 bases). The CDR3 totals 14 residues. The V end lost 1 base, the J end lost 3 bases, and 8 bases lay between the germline ends. Germline V gives CDR1 LNHNV, CDR2 YYDKDF (reference sequence). The CDR3 loop reads CATSRGGPTDTQYF. The CDR3 DNA reads TGTGCCACCAGCAGAGGGGGGCCGACAGATACGCAGTATTTT.

The chain joins TRBV4-3 to TRBJ1-1; D may be TRBD1 (6 bases). The CDR3 covers 15 residues. Per germline, CDR1 LGHNA and CDR2 YSLEER. The ends were cut back, 0 bases at V and 4 bases at J, with 12 bases in the middle. This CDR3 is CASSQDRGAGTEAFF. The CDR3 nucleotides are TGCGCCAGCAGCCAAGATCGGGGGGCGGGCACTGAAGCTTTCTTT.

This clone has only one observation. This chain links TRBV7-4 with TRBJ2-7; tentatively, D is TRBD1 (5 bases). This CDR3 spans 14 amino acids. Trimming left V 2 bases short and J 2 bases short, with 10 bases between. Germline CDR1 SGHVT, CDR2 SQSDAQ. The CDR3 loop is CASSLRQTTYEQYF. CDR3 DNA sequence: TGTGCCAGCAGCTTACGACAGACCACCTACGAGCAGTACTTC.

A single count supports this clone. The chain joins TRBV3-1 (or the pseudogene TRBV3-2) to TRBJ2-3; TRBD1 agrees at 8 bases. J gave up 4 bases and V 4 bases, and 7 bases lay outside the gene matches. This CDR3 contains 15 residues. Germline V gives CDR1 LGHDT, CDR2 YNNKEL (reference sequence). The CDR3 protein is CASSPWTGRPDTQYF. The DNA for the CDR3 is TGTGCCAGCAGCCCCTGGACAGGGAGGCCAGATACGCAGTATTTT.

The genes are TRBV7-8 and TRBJ1-3; a weak D match, TRBD1 (5 bases). Between the trimmed V and J ends, which lost 4 bases and 0 bases, there was a span of 22 bases. The CDR3 contains 19 residues. Per the germline V gene, CDR1 is SGHVS and CDR2 is FQNEAQ. The CDR3, as DNA: TGTGCCAGCAGCTCAACTAACAGACAGAGTAGCTTCTCTGGAAACACCATATATTTT. Translated: CASSSTNRQSSFSGNTIYF.

The V and J genes are TRBV5-1 and TRBJ1-6, with 7 nucleotides matching TRBD1. CDR1 and CDR2 from the germline V gene are SGHRS and YFSETQ. This CDR3 has 14 residues. The trim removed 4 bases at V and 7 bases at J, leaving 5 bases unmatched. This chain's CDR3 is CASSPGQQNSPLHF. The CDR3 DNA reads TGCGCCAGCAGCCCGGGACAGCAGAATTCACCCCTCCACTTT.

The J gene is TRBJ1-1, the V gene TRBV5-1; 7 bases align to TRBD1. This CDR3 is 14 amino acids long. Germline V gene data show CDR1 as SGHRS and CDR2 as YFSETQ. V shed 4 bases, J shed 1 base, and the junction held 4 bases outside the gene matches. The CDR3 is CASSQGTENTEAFF. CDR3 DNA sequence: TGCGCCAGCAGCCAAGGGACAGAGAACACTGAAGCTTTCTTT. Filled out from reference TRBV5-1 and TRBJ1-1, the complete variable domain reads KAGVTQTPRYLIKTRGQQVTLSCSPISGHRSVSWYQQTPGQGLQFLFEYFSETQRNKGNFPGRFSGRQFSNSRSEMNVSTLELGDSALYLCASSQGTENTEAFFGQGTRLTVV.

This clone appeared a single time. The chain has TRBV12-3 or TRBV12-4 and TRBJ1-2; the D is unclear. This CDR3 contains 13 residues. Between the trimmed V and J ends, which lost 1 base and 1 base, there was a span of 4 bases. This CDR3 reads CASSLGDNYGYTF. In DNA form, the CDR3 reads TGTGCCAGCAGTTTAGGCGATAACTATGGCTACACCTTC.

The chain couples TRBV18 to TRBJ1-1; D possibly corresponds to TRBD1 (6 bases). This CDR3 contains 14 residues. Per germline, CDR1 KGHSH and CDR2 LQKENI. Trimming shortened V by 4 bases and J by 1 base, and 10 bases separated the two germline ends. Written as DNA, the CDR3 is TGTGCCAGCTCACTCCTGGACAGGAACACTGAAGCTTTCTTT. Translated: CASSLLDRNTEAFF.

Regarding this clone: The same CDR3 arises from other DNA sequences in this sample as well. J is TRBJ2-7 and V is TRBV6-1, with 10 bases matching TRBD2. CDR3 size: 15 residues. Losses at the gene ends were 1 base for V and 0 bases for J; bases not matched to a gene: 0. The germline gives CDR1 MNHNS, CDR2 SASEGT. The CDR3 spells CASSEGTSGSYEQYF. CDR3 bases: TGTGCCAGCAGTGAAGGGACTAGCGGCTCCTACGAGCAGTACTTC.

The chain couples TRBV7-2 to TRBJ2-7; tentatively, D is TRBD2 (5 bases). The V gene lost 3 bases and the J gene lost 13 bases, with 19 bases spanning the gap. The CDR3 has 13 residues. Germline CDR1 reads SGHTA; CDR2 reads FQGNSA. This CDR3 reads CASSFTGYGVPYF. CDR3 sequence (DNA): TGTGCCAGCAGCTTTACGGGGTACGGGGTGCCCTACTTC.

This chain joins TRBV25-1 and TRBJ1-4; D gene ambiguous. V shed 3 bases and J shed 10 bases, with 12 bases lying between them. In germline, CDR1 is MGHDK, CDR2 SYGVNS. The CDR3 sequence is 13 residues long. The CDR3 bases are TGTGCCAGCAGTGACCAGGATCGGATAAAACTGTTTTTT. Translating gives CASSDQDRIKLFF.

This clone was detected only a few times. V and J are TRBV28 and TRBJ2-2; 7 positions agree with TRBD1. The CDR3 sequence is 18 residues long. Germline V gene sequence: CDR1 MDHEN, CDR2 SYDVKM. Trimming removed 7 bases from V and 3 bases from J; junction bases left unmatched: 17. CDR3 region: CASTPYGFGQDDTGELFF. The CDR3 DNA reads as TGTGCCAGCACTCCTTACGGATTCGGACAGGATGACACCGGGGAGCTGTTTTTT.

The gene calls are TRBV18 and TRBJ1-2; a possible D gene is TRBD1 (5 bases). Trimming cost V 5 bases and J 8 bases, with 21 bases left between them. The CDR3 totals 15 residues. Per the germline V gene, CDR1 is KGHSH and CDR2 is LQKENI. CDR3 bases: TGTGCCAGCTCAGACCGGGGGACCCTGATCGGCGGCTACACCTTC. Its translation: CASSDRGTLIGGYTF. The full variable domain, its missing parts supplied by reference TRBV18 and TRBJ1-2, is NAGVMQNPRHLVRRRGQEARLRCSPMKGHSHVYWYRQLPEEGLKFMVYLQKENIIDESGMPKERFSAEFPKEGPSILRIQQVVRGDSAAYFCASSDRGTLIGGYTFGSGTRLTVV.

This sequence joins TRBV6-5 and TRBJ1-2; 8 nucleotides align to TRBD1. This CDR3 is built from 15 residues. J lost 8 bases, V lost 6 bases, and 14 bases had no gene match. The germline V gene encodes CDR1 MNHEY and CDR2 SVGAGI. The CDR3 reads CASRQNRQGSWGYTF. The CDR3 nucleotides are TGTGCCAGCAGGCAAAATCGACAGGGGAGTTGGGGCTACACCTTC.

The chain recombines TRBV15 with TRBJ2-1; TRBD2 aligns across 7 bases. The CDR3 totals 15 residues. The V gene end was trimmed by 0 bases and the J gene end by 6 bases; junction bases not matched to a gene: 5. The germline V gene encodes CDR1 LNHNV and CDR2 YYDKDF (reference sequence). For the CDR3, the DNA is TGTGCCACCAGCAGAGATAGCGCTAGCGGCAATGAGCAGTTCTTC. Amino acids: CATSRDSASGNEQFF.

The gene calls are TRBV7-9 and TRBJ1-6; D remains unclear. Trimming removed 1 base at V and 8 bases at J, with 6 bases between. The CDR3 is made up of 13 amino acids. Looked up from germline, CDR1 is SEHNR and CDR2 is FQNEAQ (reference sequence). This CDR3 reads CASSLVEDSPLHF. CDR3 DNA: TGTGCCAGCAGCTTAGTTGAGGATTCACCCCTCCACTTT.

In its sample, this clone was seen a few times. V is TRBV30 and J is TRBJ2-7, with D maybe TRBD2 (6 bases). Germline values: CDR1 GTSNPN, CDR2 SVGIG (reference sequence). This CDR3 spans 13 amino acids. V gave up 2 bases and J gave up 3 bases, with 11 bases separating them. CDR3 amino acids: CAWSRGTHYEQYF. The CDR3 region has the DNA TGTGCCTGGAGTCGGGGGACTCACTACGAGCAGTACTTC.

The gene calls are TRBV18 and TRBJ2-7, with D possibly matching TRBD1 (6 bases). Germline assignment: CDR1 KGHSH and CDR2 LQKENI. Trimming removed 3 bases at V and 4 bases at J, with 19 bases between. The CDR3 covers 16 residues. CDR3 nucleotides: TGTGCCAGCTCACCCATCGCCCCAGGGGTGGAATACGAGCAGTACTTC. It yields the protein CASSPIAPGVEYEQYF.

The chain employs TRBV10-3 and TRBJ2-1, with TRBD2 matching over 10 bases. The V gene's germline CDR1 is ENHRY and CDR2 SYGVKD. The CDR3 covers 15 residues. V lost 3 bases, J lost 6 bases, and 5 bases stayed unmatched. The CDR3 sequence: CAISDSSGSGNEQFF. CDR3 nucleotide sequence: TGTGCCATCAGTGACTCTAGCGGGAGTGGCAATGAGCAGTTCTTC.

This clone was observed once. V is TRBV7-3 and J is TRBJ2-7, with 8 nucleotides matching TRBD1. There are 15 residues in the CDR3. Germline CDR1 reads SGHTA; CDR2 reads FQGTGA. V trimming: 1 base; J trimming: 7 bases; junction bases outside the gene matches: 9. CDR3 DNA: TGTGCCAGCAGCTTAAACGCAGGGGGCTTGGGGGAGCAGTACTTC. Amino acid sequence: CASSLNAGGLGEQYF. The whole variable domain, remainder taken from reference TRBV7-3 and TRBJ2-7, is GAGVSQTPSNKVTEKGKYVELRCDPISGHTALYWYRQSLGQGPEFLIYFQGTGAADDSGLPNDRFFAVRPEGSVSTLKIQRTERGDSAVYLCASSLNAGGLGEQYFGPGTRLTVT.

The chain couples TRBV7-9 to TRBJ2-7, with unresolved D. Germline loops: CDR1 SEHNR, CDR2 FQNEAQ (reference sequence). The V end was cut by 3 bases, the J end by 3 bases, with 18 bases between. The CDR3 is 16 amino acids. CDR3 nucleotides: TGTGCCAGCAGCTTTTGGTCAGCGCGCGGCCACTACGAGCAGTACTTC. Its protein product is CASSFWSARGHYEQYF.

The chain is built from TRBV19 and TRBJ1-1; unclear D gene. CDR3 length equals 12 residues. Germline V gene lookup returns CDR1 LNHDA and CDR2 SQIVND (reference sequence). This chain's CDR3 is CGSVTGNTEAFF. CDR3 DNA sequence: TGTGGTTCGGTTACGGGAAACACTGAAGCTTTCTTT.

This clone was seen only once. V usage is TRBV6-5 and J usage is TRBJ1-1, with D perhaps TRBD1 (5 bases). The CDR3 is made up of 14 amino acids. Germline lookup yields CDR1 MNHEY and CDR2 SVGAGI. Trimming removed 2 bases from V and 5 bases from J, with 12 bases in between. The CDR3 DNA follows: TGTGCCAGCAGTTACGGTTATGGGGGGACTGAAGCTTTCTTT. Its translation: CASSYGYGGTEAFF.

This clone has only a few counts. The rearrangement uses TRBV4-3 and TRBJ2-7; 8 nucleotides agree with TRBD2. Germline lookup yields CDR1 LGHNA and CDR2 YSLEER. Germline trimming cut 4 bases from V and 1 base from J; bases unmatched to any gene: 21. The CDR3 extends over 20 amino acids. Here the CDR3 reads CASSLAKMAQREKESYEQYF. The CDR3 region has the DNA TGCGCCAGCAGCCTAGCCAAGATGGCCCAGCGGGAGAAGGAATCCTACGAGCAGTACTTC.

The chain uses TRBV6-1 and TRBJ1-4; D not certain. Germline assignment: CDR1 MNHNS and CDR2 SASEGT. The CDR3 loop spans 11 amino acids. Trimming stripped 3 bases from V and 8 bases from J, with 4 bases between. The CDR3 DNA sequence: TGTGCCAGCAGTGACCAGGAAAAACTGTTTTTT. This encodes CASSDQEKLFF.